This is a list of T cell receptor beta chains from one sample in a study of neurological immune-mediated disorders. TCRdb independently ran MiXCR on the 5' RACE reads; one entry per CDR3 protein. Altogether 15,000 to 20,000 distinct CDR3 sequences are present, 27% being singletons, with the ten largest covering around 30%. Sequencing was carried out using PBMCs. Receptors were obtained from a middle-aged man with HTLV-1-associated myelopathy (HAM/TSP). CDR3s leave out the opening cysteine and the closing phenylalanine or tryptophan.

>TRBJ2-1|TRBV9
ASSVTERQGWNEQF
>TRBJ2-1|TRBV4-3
ASSQGHLGYNEQF
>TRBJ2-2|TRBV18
ASSPSGTPCTGELF
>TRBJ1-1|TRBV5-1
ASSLHGQEFEAF
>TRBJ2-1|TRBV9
ASSVGSGGYNEQF
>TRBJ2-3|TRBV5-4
ASSFNRGLGDTQY
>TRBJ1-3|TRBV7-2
ASSFSSRAGSGNTIY
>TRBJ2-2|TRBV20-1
SANIALAGELF
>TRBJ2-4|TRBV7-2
ASSLGGPRQNIQY
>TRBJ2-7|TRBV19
ASRTSGTYEQY
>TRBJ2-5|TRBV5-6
ASTPDPATPEETQY
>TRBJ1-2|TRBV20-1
SARAIKGQGGAFYGYT
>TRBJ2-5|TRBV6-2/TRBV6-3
ASSYLGGDVETQY
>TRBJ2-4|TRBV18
ASSSDTSNIQY
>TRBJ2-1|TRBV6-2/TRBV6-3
ASSQLGGGEQF
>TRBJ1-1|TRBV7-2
ASSLKLSKNTEAF
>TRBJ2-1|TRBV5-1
ASRAGHENEQF
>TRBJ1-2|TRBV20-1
SARAGEGTNGYT
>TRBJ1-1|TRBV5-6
ASSLAVEAQNTEAF
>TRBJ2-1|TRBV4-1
ASSQEGGPAGSYNEQF
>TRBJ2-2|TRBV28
ASSLEGIDTGELF
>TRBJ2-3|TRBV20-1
SARDESGRDTQY
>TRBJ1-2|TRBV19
ASSTQAYGYT
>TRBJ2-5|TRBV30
AWSVRSSETQY
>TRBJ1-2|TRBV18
ASSPPSRYGYT
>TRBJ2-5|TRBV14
ASSQDEVSKETQY
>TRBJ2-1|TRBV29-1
SVQDRGSYNEQF